The 16 T cell receptor beta chains in this list originate from one sample, sequenced in a study of shared clonotypes between healthy human individuals. Measured with immunoSEQ multiplex PCR; TCRdb has only the in-frame clones, and not every one. Here the sample spans around 1,000,000 clones, around 77% being singletons. The source material was memory CD4+ T cells from PBMCs. The subset here: CD45RA-negative fraction. These receptors were obtained from a man in his late teens or twenties in good health. Some clones in this sample may be carry-over from other donors' samples.

This clone was seen only a few times. J is TRBJ2-7 and V is TRBV7-7; 7 bases are a match to TRBD2. The CDR3 runs 15 residues. Germline CDR1 SSHAT, CDR2 FNYEAQ (reference sequence). V trimming: 2 bases; J trimming: 2 bases; junction bases outside the gene matches: 6. Here the CDR3 DNA reads TGTGCCAGCAGCTTATCCGTGGGAGGGGCCTACGAGCAGTACTTC. Translating it yields CASSLSVGGAYEQYF.

Note on this clone: The sample carries other DNA sequences with the same CDR3. CDR3: CASSSGTENEKLFF. The CDR3 nucleotides are TGTGCCAGCAGTTCCGGGACAGAAAATGAAAAACTGTTTTTT. The chain recombines TRBV28 with TRBJ1-4; the match to TRBD1 covers 7 bases. V gave up 4 bases and J gave up 5 bases; unmatched junction bases: 4. The CDR3 is 14 amino acids. Germline V CDR1 and CDR2: MDHEN, SYDVKM.

The V call is TRBV7-9, the J call TRBJ2-7, with D possibly TRBD1 on 5 matching bases. This CDR3 spans 15 amino acids. Germline V gives CDR1 SEHNR, CDR2 FQNEAQ (reference sequence). V was cut by 0 bases and J by 5 bases, with 14 bases left in between. The CDR3 sequence is CASSLASPGIHEQYF. CDR3 DNA: TGTGCCAGCAGCTTAGCATCCCCAGGGATCCACGAGCAGTACTTC.

The chain is built from TRBV6-4 and TRBJ2-7; perhaps D is TRBD1 or TRBD2 (6 bases each). Germline V gives CDR1 MRHNA, CDR2 SNTAGT. The germline V and J ends were trimmed by 10 bases and 4 bases, with 23 bases remaining between them. This CDR3 region has 15 residues. The CDR3, as DNA: TGTGCCAACTCCAGGGGTTTGATTCGGGGGTACGAGCAGTACTTC. Protein sequence: CANSRGLIRGYEQYF.

This chain joins TRBV2 and TRBJ1-4; the match to TRBD1 covers 8 bases. CDR3 length equals 16 residues. V dropped 5 bases and J dropped 5; count of bases not matched to a gene: 10. CDR1 SNHLY and CDR2 FYNNEI come from the germline V gene. The CDR3 sequence is CASSFERTGQNEKLFF. The CDR3, as DNA: TGTGCCAGCAGTTTCGAAAGGACAGGGCAAAATGAAAAACTGTTTTTT.

Only one count was recorded for this clone. The chain has TRBV19 and TRBJ2-1; no clear D. V dropped 5 bases and J dropped 10 bases, with 21 bases sitting between them. CDR3 length equals 15 residues. Germline values: CDR1 LNHDA, CDR2 SQIVND (reference sequence). Here the CDR3 DNA reads TGTGCCAGTAGTCAGACAACCCTGAACGCGAGGGAGCAGTTCTTC. It codes for CASSQTTLNAREQFF.

This chain links TRBV6-1 with TRBJ1-2; 9 bases map to TRBD1. The CDR3 extends over 14 amino acids. V was pared by 6 bases and J by 4 bases, with 6 bases of the junction left unmatched. Per the germline V gene, CDR1 is MNHNS and CDR2 is SASEGT. As DNA, the CDR3 is TGTGCCAGCAGGAACAGGGGGCTTGGCTATGGCTACACCTTC. Translated, it gives CASRNRGLGYGYTF.

The chain is built from TRBV30 and TRBJ2-7; D unresolved. Germline V gene sequence: CDR1 GTSNPN, CDR2 SVGIG (reference sequence). CDR3 length equals 10 residues. V dropped 5 bases and J dropped 2 bases, with 4 bases sitting between them. For the CDR3, the DNA is TGTGCCTGGGGACCCTACGAGCAGTACTTC. This gives the protein CAWGPYEQYF.

V usage is TRBV28 and J usage is TRBJ1-2; TRBD1 might be the D (5 bases). Germline assignment: CDR1 MDHEN and CDR2 SYDVKM. The CDR3 loop spans 12 amino acids. V was trimmed by 6 bases and J by 7 bases, leaving 12 bases between them. The CDR3 DNA reads TGTGCCAGCAGAACTACAGGTTTTGGCTACACCTTC. Its protein product is CASRTTGFGYTF.

This clone was counted a few times. The chain links TRBV7-9 to TRBJ1-5; 9 bases agree with TRBD1. J gave up 5 bases and V 5 bases, and 10 bases lay outside the gene matches. The CDR3 spans 16 residues. Germline V gene sequence: CDR1 SEHNR, CDR2 FQNEAQ (reference sequence). In DNA form, the CDR3 reads TGTGCCAGCAGCCCGCAAGGGACAGGGTTTCATCAGCCCCAGCATTTT. It codes for CASSPQGTGFHQPQHF.

A remark on this clone: The same CDR3 can be traced to other DNA sequences in this sample. The chain couples TRBV15 to TRBJ2-3; a possible D gene is TRBD2 (6 bases). The CDR3 covers 14 residues. CDR1 and CDR2 (germline): LNHNV, YYDKDF (reference sequence). The germline V and J ends were trimmed by 1 base and 2 bases, with 7 bases remaining between them. CDR3 in DNA: TGTGCCACCAGCAGAGGGGGGGACACAGATACGCAGTATTTT. Its translation is CATSRGGDTDTQYF. Looking up the rest from reference TRBV15 and TRBJ2-3 gives the full variable domain: DAMVIQNPRYQVTQFGKPVTLSCSQTLNHNVMYWYQQKSSQAPKLLFHYYDKDFNNEADTPDNFQSRRPNTSFCFLDIRSPGLGDTAMYLCATSRGGDTDTQYFGPGTRLTVL.

CDR3 in DNA: TGTGCCAGCACCCGACAGGGGACCTATGGCTACACCTTC. Amino acids: CASTRQGTYGYTF. The chain couples TRBV7-8 to TRBJ1-2; 8 bases map to TRBD1. This CDR3 spans 13 amino acids. The junction had 5 bases not matched to a gene; V was cut back by 7 bases and J by 4 bases. The germline V gene encodes CDR1 SGHVS and CDR2 FQNEAQ.

The chain has TRBV7-2 and TRBJ2-3; possible D gene TRBD2, 5 bases. This CDR3 contains 15 residues. Germline loops: CDR1 SGHTA, CDR2 FQGNSA. Trimming removed 1 base at V and 2 bases at J, with 10 bases between. The CDR3 spells CASSLVYGNTDTQYF. The CDR3 DNA is TGTGCCAGCAGCTTAGTTTACGGGAACACAGATACGCAGTATTTT. The full variable domain, its missing parts supplied by reference TRBV7-2 and TRBJ2-3, is GAGVSQSPSNKVTEKGKDVELRCDPISGHTALYWYRQSLGQGLEFLIYFQGNSAPDKSGLPSDRFSAERTGGSVSTLTIQRTQQEDSAVYLCASSLVYGNTDTQYFGPGTRLTVL.

The CDR3 DNA sequence: TGTGCCAGCAGCTTAACAGGAGGGCAAGAGACCCAGTACTTC. Its protein product is CASSLTGGQETQYF. The genes are TRBV7-3 and TRBJ2-5, with TRBD2 as a possible D gene (6 bases). The CDR3 loop spans 14 amino acids. V lost 0 bases and J lost 2, with 7 bases in between. Germline CDR1 and CDR2: SGHTA and FQGTGA.

This clone was counted ten times or more. This rearrangement joins TRBV6-4 to TRBJ1-1, with D perhaps matching TRBD1 (6 bases). The CDR3 is 14 amino acids. CDR1 is MRHNA and CDR2 is SNTAGT in the germline V gene. Trimming removed 5 bases from V and 4 bases from J, with 14 bases in between. The CDR3 loop is CASSSSGEATEAFF. The CDR3 nucleotides are TGTGCCAGCAGTTCCTCAGGGGAGGCCACTGAAGCTTTCTTT.

This clone was detected once. The rearrangement uses TRBV14 and TRBJ2-7; no reliable D call. The V end lost 2 bases, the J end lost 9 bases, and 11 bases lay between the germline ends. The CDR3 loop spans 12 amino acids. Germline-derived CDR1 and CDR2 are SGHDN and FVKESK. The chain's CDR3 is CASSQYRDRQYF. The CDR3 nucleotides are TGTGCCAGCAGCCAATACAGAGACCGGCAGTACTTC.